These 10 T cell receptor beta chains were sequenced from one sample in a study of T cell changes during pregnancy in multiple sclerosis. Using immunoSEQ multiplex PCR, the repertoire was profiled, and TCRdb retains in-frame clones only, with some absent. The sample holds 71,000 or so clones; approximately 92% are singletons and the top ten take about 1.2%. The sequencing here drew on peripheral blood, taken in the third trimester of pregnancy. The receptors originated from a female donor with multiple sclerosis, enrolled in a pregnancy study.

This chain connects TRBV28 to TRBJ1-1; no reliable D call. CDR3 length: 11 amino acids. V lost 7 bases and J lost 1, with 4 bases in between. Germline CDR1 MDHEN, CDR2 SYDVKM. The CDR3 is CASTGNTEAFF. Written as DNA, the CDR3 is TGTGCCAGCACAGGGAACACTGAAGCTTTCTTT. Looking up the rest from reference TRBV28 and TRBJ1-1 gives the full variable domain: DVKVTQSSRYLVKRTGEKVFLECVQDMDHENMFWYRQDPGLGLRLIYFSYDVKMKEKGDIPEGYSVSREKKERFSLILESASTNQTSMYLCASTGNTEAFFGQGTRLTVV.

This clone has a handful of counts. J is TRBJ1-1 and V is TRBV5-1; D may be TRBD1 (6 bases). CDR3 length equals 14 residues. The germline V and J ends were trimmed by 1 base and 4 bases, with 11 bases remaining between them. Germline V CDR1 and CDR2: SGHRS, YFSETQ. In DNA, the CDR3 is TGCGCCAGCAGCTTGATCTCAGGGGCCACTGAAGCTTTCTTT. It translates to CASSLISGATEAFF.

With regard to this clone: The identical CDR3 is also encoded by other nucleotide sequences in the sample. This chain links TRBV5-1 with TRBJ2-7; 8 bases align to TRBD2. With 4 bases clipped from V and 0 bases from J, the junction kept 6 bases outside the gene matches. Per the germline V gene, CDR1 is SGHRS and CDR2 is YFSETQ. This CDR3 is built from 15 residues. The DNA for the CDR3 is TGCGCCAGCAGCCTCGGCACTAGCGGCTCCTACGAGCAGTACTTC. Its translation is CASSLGTSGSYEQYF. Full variable domain (rest looked up from reference TRBV5-1 and TRBJ2-7): KAGVTQTPRYLIKTRGQQVTLSCSPISGHRSVSWYQQTPGQGLQFLFEYFSETQRNKGNFPGRFSGRQFSNSRSEMNVSTLELGDSALYLCASSLGTSGSYEQYFGPGTRLTVT.

In its sample, this clone was seen once. The genes are TRBV4-1 and TRBJ2-1; perhaps TRBD2 as D (6 bases). V lost 6 bases, J lost 1 base, and 13 bases lay in between. CDR1 is MGHRA, CDR2 YSYEKL, per germline. The CDR3 covers 15 residues. CDR3 DNA: TGCGCCAGCAGTCCGGCGGGACTTTCCTACAATGAGCAGTTCTTC. Amino acids: CASSPAGLSYNEQFF.

This clone was recorded once. The rearrangement uses TRBV18 and TRBJ1-3, with D possibly being TRBD1 (6 bases). Trimming stripped 6 bases from V and 8 bases from J, with 20 bases between. The germline gives CDR1 KGHSH, CDR2 LQKENI. This CDR3 has 15 residues. The chain's CDR3 is CASSQQRGLVYTIYF. In nucleotides, the CDR3 is TGTGCCAGCTCGCAGCAGCGGGGGCTGGTATACACCATATATTTT.

V and J are TRBV5-1 and TRBJ1-1; possibly TRBD1 for D (5 bases). Trimming stripped 0 bases from V and 4 bases from J, with 13 bases between. The V gene's germline CDR1 is SGHRS and CDR2 YFSETQ. The CDR3 is 15 amino acids. The CDR3, as DNA: TGCGCCAGCAGCTTGGGCAGGGTGCAGGGCACTGAAGCTTTCTTT. The encoded protein is CASSLGRVQGTEAFF.

This chain connects TRBV4-1 to TRBJ2-7, with D perhaps matching TRBD2 (6 bases). V was trimmed by 4 bases and J by 3 bases, leaving 16 bases between them. CDR3 length equals 15 residues. Per germline, CDR1 MGHRA and CDR2 YSYEKL. The CDR3 sequence: CASSRQTGTFYEQYF. CDR3 DNA: TGCGCCAGCAGCCGACAAACCGGGACTTTCTACGAGCAGTACTTC.

The J gene is TRBJ2-1, the V gene TRBV5-1, with 7 bases lining up with TRBD2. Germline assignment: CDR1 SGHRS and CDR2 YFSETQ. The CDR3 has 14 residues. After removal of 0 bases from V and 5 bases from J, the junction contained 2 bases not matched to a gene. The CDR3 coding sequence is TGCGCCAGCAGCTTGGTAGCGGGCAACAATGAGCAGTTCTTC. Translation gives CASSLVAGNNEQFF.

This chain links TRBV10-3 with TRBJ2-1; 15 positions match TRBD2. Germline V gene sequence: CDR1 ENHRY, CDR2 SYGVKD. The length of the CDR3 is 17 residues. V shed 5 bases and J 0 bases; nucleotides not matched to a gene: 2. The CDR3 protein is CAISRTSGRVSYNEQFF. CDR3 DNA: TGTGCCATCAGTAGGACTAGCGGGAGGGTCTCCTACAATGAGCAGTTCTTC.

This chain uses TRBV19 with TRBJ1-5; the match to TRBD1 covers 9 bases. The CDR3 has 14 residues. Germline CDR1 LNHDA, CDR2 SQIVND (reference sequence). J was trimmed by 6 bases and V by 5 bases; bases with no gene match: 5. This CDR3 is CASSVGQGFQPQHF. CDR3 DNA sequence: TGTGCCAGTAGTGTAGGACAGGGGTTTCAGCCCCAGCATTTT.